These 17 T cell receptor beta chains were all obtained from the same sample, sequenced in a study of T-cell reconstitution after alpha-beta-depleted transplantation in children. The TCRbeta library incorporated unique molecular identifiers. In TCRdb, the PCR reads were re-called with MiXCR into one record per CDR3 protein. The table has about 250,000 distinct CDR3 sequences, about 24% seen once. The sample here was PBMCs, mostly from graft donor cells, taken 360 days after TCRalphabeta/CD19-depleted stem cell transplant. The receptors come from a female patient younger than 10 who had a stem cell transplant for congenital amegakaryocytic thrombocytopenia, so the T cells may come from the graft donor.

CDR3 protein: CASRGAGANEQFF. The CDR3, as DNA: TGTGCCAGCAGGGGAGCGGGAGCGAATGAGCAGTTCTTC. This chain joins TRBV6-1 and TRBJ2-1; TRBD2 aligns across 8 bases. CDR3 length: 13 residues. After removal of 6 bases from V and 7 bases from J, the junction contained 5 bases not matched to a gene. Germline CDR1 is MNHNS and CDR2 is SASEGT.

A few counts support this clonotype. The chain uses TRBV12-3 or TRBV12-4 and TRBJ2-5; D may be TRBD1 or TRBD2 (5 bases each). This CDR3 is 11 amino acids long. Trimming took off 7 bases at V and 5 bases at J, with 8 bases between the two ends. The CDR3: CASKWGETQYF. CDR3 bases: TGTGCCAGCAAATGGGGGGAGACCCAGTACTTC.

This rearrangement joins TRBV6-5 to TRBJ2-5; D not resolved. The CDR3 sequence is 13 residues long. The V gene's germline CDR1 is MNHEY and CDR2 SVGAGI. The V end lost 2 bases, the J end lost 1 base, and 5 bases lay between the germline ends. CDR3 in amino acids: CASSYTVQETQYF. CDR3 sequence (DNA): TGTGCCAGCAGTTACACGGTCCAAGAGACCCAGTACTTC.

The table lists this clonotype with a few counts. The V call is TRBV2, the J call TRBJ2-1, with D perhaps matching TRBD1 (6 bases). Trimming removed 6 bases at V and 4 bases at J, with 16 bases between. This CDR3 comprises 15 residues. Germline loops: CDR1 SNHLY, CDR2 FYNNEI. CDR3 in DNA: TGTGCCAGCAGAACGACAGGCTTCCAATACAATGAGCAGTTCTTC. This translates into CASRTTGFQYNEQFF.

The chain uses TRBV28 and TRBJ2-1; D ambiguous. The CDR3 totals 13 residues. Germline V lookup: CDR1 MDHEN, CDR2 SYDVKM. V dropped 3 bases and J dropped 7 bases, with 10 bases sitting between them. This chain's CDR3 is CASSFPRPNEQFF. The CDR3, as DNA: TGTGCCAGCAGTTTTCCCCGGCCTAATGAGCAGTTCTTC.

This clonotype was picked up a small number of times. V is TRBV2 and J is TRBJ2-3; a weak D match, TRBD1 (6 bases). The germline CDR1 and CDR2 sequences are SNHLY and FYNNEI. This CDR3 region has 14 residues. V shed 4 bases and J shed 1 base, with 9 bases lying between them. The CDR3 is CASSARQGTDTQYF. In DNA, the CDR3 is TGTGCCAGCAGTGCCCGACAGGGCACAGATACGCAGTATTTT.

The V call is TRBV27, the J call TRBJ1-5, with D unresolved. V was pared by 5 bases and J by 0 bases, with 5 bases between. The CDR3 is 13 amino acids. CDR1 is MNHEY, CDR2 SMNVEV, per germline (reference sequence). The CDR3 DNA reads TGTGCCAGCAGTACCCGTAGCAATCAGCCCCAGCATTTT. This encodes CASSTRSNQPQHF.

This clonotype was detected only a few times. In nucleotides, the CDR3 is TGCAGTGCTAGACGACTAGCCTACGAGCAGTACTTC. Translating it yields CSARRLAYEQYF. The chain recombines TRBV20-1 with TRBJ2-7; D possibly corresponds to TRBD2 (6 bases). Germline CDR1 DFQATT, CDR2 SNEGSKA (reference sequence). The CDR3 has 12 amino acids. V was trimmed by 2 bases and J by 2 bases, leaving 7 bases between them.

This clonotype occurred a few times. The genes are TRBV4-2 and TRBJ2-5; 9 bases are a match to TRBD2. The CDR3 extends over 16 amino acids. Germline V gene data show CDR1 as LGHNA and CDR2 as YNFKEQ. V trimming: 4 bases; J trimming: 2 bases; junction bases outside the gene matches: 8. The CDR3 is CASSPQREAGQETQYF. The CDR3, as DNA: TGTGCCAGCAGCCCCCAGCGGGAGGCGGGACAAGAGACCCAGTACTTC.

This clonotype was seen only a few times. CDR3 loop: CASSTGVQPNTEAFF. CDR3 DNA sequence: TGCGCCAGCAGCACGGGGGTACAGCCGAACACTGAAGCTTTCTTT. V and J are TRBV4-1 and TRBJ1-1; the D gene is possibly TRBD1 (5 bases). Germline-derived CDR1 and CDR2 are MGHRA and YSYEKL. The CDR3 has 15 residues. The V end was cut by 5 bases, the J end by 1 base, with 14 bases between.

The V call is TRBV20-1, the J call TRBJ2-1; 10 bases map to TRBD2. The trim removed 2 bases at V and 5 bases at J, leaving 3 bases unmatched. Germline lookup yields CDR1 DFQATT and CDR2 SNEGSKA (reference sequence). The CDR3 is 14 residues long. The CDR3 bases are TGCAGTGCTAGACCCGGGACTAGCGACAATGAGCAGTTCTTC. Amino acid sequence: CSARPGTSDNEQFF.

V and J are TRBV7-2 and TRBJ2-5; 8 positions agree with TRBD2. Germline-derived CDR1 and CDR2 are SGHTA and FQGNSA. The V and J ends lost 5 bases and 1 base, in that order; junction bases with no gene match: 9. This CDR3 has 16 amino acids. CDR3 residues: CASSVTSGPIQETQYF. CDR3 nucleotide sequence: TGTGCCAGCAGCGTCACTAGCGGACCTATCCAAGAGACCCAGTACTTC.

This clonotype appeared once. The chain uses TRBV5-6 and TRBJ2-2, with D unresolved. Germline CDR1 and CDR2: SGHDT and YYEEEE. Trimming left V 5 bases short and J 6 bases short, with 11 bases between. This CDR3 comprises 13 residues. As DNA, the CDR3 is TGTGCCAGCAGTATAGTGGGGTCCGGGGAGCTGTTTTTT. Translating it yields CASSIVGSGELFF.

This clonotype was detected only a few times. The rearrangement links TRBV6-1 to TRBJ1-1, with 7 bases identical to TRBD1. The V segment lost 6 bases and the J segment 2 bases; nucleotides outside the gene matches: 6. CDR1 MNHNS and CDR2 SASEGT come from the germline V gene. The CDR3 extends over 14 amino acids. CDR3 nucleotides: TGTGCCAGCAGCAGAGGGGGCTCTAACACTGAAGCTTTCTTT. Protein product: CASSRGGSNTEAFF.

A few counts support this clonotype. The rearrangement uses TRBV10-2 and TRBJ2-3, with D tentatively TRBD1 (6 bases). Per the germline V gene, CDR1 is WSHSY and CDR2 is SAAADI. This CDR3 has 15 residues. Trimming took 2 bases from V and 0 from J, leaving 9 bases between them. CDR3 DNA: TGCGCCAGCAGTGAGGACAGGCGGAGCACAGATACGCAGTATTTT. This gives the protein CASSEDRRSTDTQYF.

CDR3 nucleotide sequence: TGTGCCACCCGAAGGGCGGGGGGCAGCACAGATACGCAGTATTTT. As protein: CATRRAGGSTDTQYF. The chain employs TRBV2 and TRBJ2-3, with TRBD2 matching 8 bases. The V gene's germline CDR1 is SNHLY and CDR2 FYNNEI. V was pared by 10 bases and J by 0 bases, with 9 bases of the junction left unmatched. The CDR3 covers 15 residues.

The V and J genes are TRBV20-1 and TRBJ2-3; 8 nucleotides line up with TRBD2. CDR3 length: 15 amino acids. With 6 bases clipped from V and 2 bases from J, the junction kept 10 bases outside the gene matches. Germline assignment: CDR1 DFQATT and CDR2 SNEGSKA (reference sequence). The CDR3 is CSAPGWRGVTDTQYF. The CDR3 bases are TGCAGTGCCCCCGGGTGGCGGGGGGTCACAGATACGCAGTATTTT.